What follows are 15 T cell receptor beta chains derived from one specimen sequenced in a study of blood T cells in healthy people across ages. It was with a sample-barcoded 5' primer and a J-beta primer mix that a second PCR of about 7 to 12 cycles was run. MiXCR was run by TCRdb on the 5' RACE reads, yielding one entry per CDR3 protein. This repertoire shows about 590,000 distinct CDR3 sequences, under 30% found once; its top ten account for around 16%. Sequencing input: blood. The receptors were sampled from a woman aged 80 or over in good health.

Note on this clonotype: A much larger clone is a single base away; this may be a read error. For the CDR3, the DNA is TGTGCTAGTGGTTTGAACAACCAAGAGACCCAGTTCTTC. This sequence encodes CASGLNNQETQFF. The chain joins TRBV12-5 to TRBJ2-5; no reliable D call. The J call is doubtful: the DNA matches TRBJ2-1 better. The germline gives CDR1 LGHNT, CDR2 FRNRAP. The CDR3 is 13 amino acids.

The chain recombines TRBV7-2 with TRBJ2-1; the D is unclear. Trimming took off 4 bases at V and 4 bases at J, with 8 bases between the two ends. Germline assignment: CDR1 SGHTA and CDR2 FQGNSA. The CDR3 consists of 13 residues. The CDR3 DNA sequence: TGTGCCAGCAGCTCGACACGATACAATGAGCAGTTCTTC. Protein sequence: CASSSTRYNEQFF.

This chain connects TRBV29-1 to TRBJ2-3, with D maybe TRBD1 (6 bases). Germline CDR1 is SQVTM and CDR2 is ANQGSEA. CDR3 size: 15 residues. Trimming cost V 0 bases and J 3 bases, with 13 bases left between them. CDR3: CSVEESQGRTDTQYF. The CDR3 nucleotides are TGCAGCGTTGAAGAGTCACAGGGAAGGACAGATACGCAGTATTTT.

The rearrangement uses TRBV30 and TRBJ2-1; TRBD2 matches at 7 bases. V was pared by 1 base and J by 0 bases, with 12 bases of the junction left unmatched. The CDR3 runs 18 residues. Germline V gene data show CDR1 as GTSNPN and CDR2 as SVGIG (reference sequence). The CDR3 bases are TGTGCCTGGAGTGCCTATGGAGGGCGGGGGAGCTCCTACAATGAGCAGTTCTTC. It is translated as CAWSAYGGRGSSYNEQFF.

This clonotype came up many times. The genes are TRBV6-1 and TRBJ1-6, with 7 bases identical to TRBD1. There are 14 residues in the CDR3. The ends lost 7 bases at V and 7 bases at J; junction bases unmatched: 7. The germline V gene has CDR1 MNHNS and CDR2 SASEGT. This CDR3 reads CASIDRAGNSPLHF. CDR3 sequence (DNA): TGTGCCAGCATCGACAGGGCCGGGAATTCACCCCTCCACTTT.

This clonotype was observed many times. The gene calls are TRBV15 and TRBJ2-1, with TRBD1 identical over 11 bases. V lost 5 bases to trimming and J lost 7 bases; unmatched junction nucleotides: 10. Germline lookup yields CDR1 LNHNV and CDR2 YYDKDF (reference sequence). This CDR3 comprises 16 residues. CDR3 DNA: TGTGCCACCAGCGGCCGTCCGGACAGGGGGCTGAATGAGCAGTTCTTC. Its translation is CATSGRPDRGLNEQFF.

This rearrangement joins TRBV27 to TRBJ2-1; 9 nucleotides agree with TRBD1. TRBJ2-7 explains the end of the DNA better; the J call may be wrong. Germline CDR1 reads MNHEY; CDR2 reads SMNVEV (reference sequence). This CDR3 spans 17 amino acids. CDR3 sequence (DNA): TGTGCCAGCAGTGTTGTTCTCGGGACAGGGTCCTACAATGAGCAGTACTTC. It codes for CASSVVLGTGSYNEQYF.

On this clonotype: Since a much larger clone is just one base distant, this may be a read error. This rearrangement joins TRBV6-6 to TRBJ1-5; a possible D gene is TRBD1 (5 bases). The V end lost 6 bases, the J end lost 6 bases, and 15 bases lay between the germline ends. Germline V CDR1 and CDR2: MNHNY, SVGAGI (reference sequence). The CDR3 spans 14 residues. CDR3 bases: TGTGCCAGCAGCCGGGACCCGGGTAGTCAGCCCCAGCATTTT. This gives the protein CASSRDPGSQPQHF.

This clonotype came up many times. The V call is TRBV9, the J call TRBJ1-2; TRBD1 matches 9 bases. Germline V CDR1 and CDR2: SGDLS, YYNGEE. This CDR3 region has 15 residues. The V segment lost 2 bases and the J segment 5 bases; nucleotides outside the gene matches: 7. CDR3 protein: CASSVSDRGLYGYTF. DNA of the CDR3: TGTGCCAGCAGCGTTTCGGACAGGGGTCTATATGGCTACACCTTC.

The rearrangement links TRBV6-2 or TRBV6-3 to TRBJ2-3; 9 bases are shared with TRBD1. Germline lookup yields CDR1 MNHEY and CDR2 SVGEGT. This CDR3 region has 15 residues. Unmatched junction bases numbered 4, after V lost 2 bases and J lost 4 bases. The CDR3 loop reads CASSYRDRASDTQYF. The CDR3 DNA reads as TGTGCCAGCAGTTACCGGGACAGGGCTTCAGATACGCAGTATTTT.

The rearrangement joins TRBV30 to TRBJ1-1; no clear D. Trimming pared 3 bases from V and 2 bases from J, leaving 10 bases between. The CDR3 consists of 13 residues. CDR1 and CDR2 (germline): GTSNPN, SVGIG (reference sequence). CDR3 bases: TGTGCCTGGAGGGAGTGGCGTAACACTGAAGCTTTCTTT. Amino acids: CAWREWRNTEAFF.

This clonotype showed up just once. The chain carries TRBV6-2 or TRBV6-3 and TRBJ2-3; tentatively, D is TRBD2 (6 bases). The CDR3 has 14 residues. Germline-derived CDR1 and CDR2 are MNHEY and SVGEGT. V was shortened by 3 bases and J by 6 bases, with 13 bases between the two germline ends. CDR3: CASSYGAGLDTQYF. Written as DNA, the CDR3 is TGTGCCAGCAGTTATGGGGCGGGATTGGATACGCAGTATTTT.

Many counts were recorded for this clonotype. The chain links TRBV18 to TRBJ2-7; D gene uncertain. V lost 3 bases to trimming and J lost 2 bases, with 17 bases between them. The germline CDR1 and CDR2 sequences are KGHSH and LQKENI. The CDR3 loop spans 16 amino acids. CDR3 amino acids: CASSPLKAPPTYEQYF. CDR3 sequence (DNA): TGTGCCAGCTCACCCCTTAAGGCTCCCCCCACCTACGAGCAGTACTTC.

As regards this clonotype: Just one base apart from a much larger clone, this may be a read error. This chain joins TRBV3-1 and TRBJ1-5; D might be TRBD1 (5 bases). The CDR3 is 16 residues long. Germline-derived CDR1 and CDR2 are LGHDT and YNNKEL (reference sequence). The CDR3 here is CASSQGPRMDNQPRHF. CDR3 sequence (DNA): TGTGCCAGCAGCCAAGGGCCTCGGATGGACAATCAGCCCCGGCATTTT.

To note about this clonotype: Likely a read error: the CDR3 ends without its conserved phenylalanine or tryptophan. This rearrangement joins TRBV20-1 to TRBJ2-3, with D possibly TRBD2 on 6 matching bases. This CDR3 contains 15 residues. Germline V gene lookup returns CDR1 DFQATT and CDR2 SNEGSKA (reference sequence). The CDR3, as DNA: TGCAGTGCTAGAGATCCGCGGGGTAGCACAGAGACGCAGTATTGT. Encoded protein: CSARDPRGSTETQYC.